This TCR beta chain was sequenced for a study of neoadjuvant anti-PD-1 for oral cavity cancer. Time point noted: after neoadjuvant nivolumab, at surgical resection. Germline V CDR1 and CDR2: MGHRA, YSYEKL. Trimming pared 1 base from V and 3 bases from J, leaving 10 bases between. This CDR3 spans 15 amino acids. Here immunoSEQ multiplex PCR was the method, and the copy in TCRdb shows in-frame clones only, minus some. Seen here are some 14,000 clones, about 75% observed once, and the top ten hold roughly 2%. This clone was recorded a few times. Sequenced material: PBMCs, taken after nivolumab (anti-PD-1) treatment. The origin of this receptor is a person aged 40 to 85 with oral cavity squamous cell carcinoma. This rearrangement joins TRBV4-1 to TRBJ1-5; D gene ambiguous. This chain's CDR3 is CASSQGQTTNQPQHF. CDR3 coding DNA: TGCGCCAGCAGCCAAGGCCAGACAACCAATCAGCCCCAGCATTTT.